The 20 T cell receptor beta chains listed next were all sequenced from one sample in a study of T cells in Graves' hyperthyroidism and ophthalmopathy. What was amplified from RNA transcripts were TCR beta CDR3 regions. The TCR CDR3 first-round RT-PCR relied on the HTBI primer set. TCRdb re-analysed the multiplex PCR reads in MiXCR, keeping a single row per CDR3 protein. The repertoire has around 360,000 distinct CDR3 sequences, over 12% of them found once; the top ten carry under 25%. Sequencing input: blood. The receptors shown here come from a woman aged 55-70 years with Graves' ophthalmopathy.

The chain carries TRBV27 and TRBJ1-1; D is perhaps TRBD1 (6 bases). The CDR3 contains 14 residues. Germline CDR1 is MNHEY and CDR2 is SMNVEV (reference sequence). V lost 2 bases and J 4 bases, leaving 11 bases between the germline ends. CDR3 DNA sequence: TGTGCCAGCAGTTTACCGGGGGCGGGCACTGAAGCTTTCTTT. This encodes CASSLPGAGTEAFF.

The chain has TRBV11-1 and TRBJ2-7; 7 bases match TRBD1. The V gene end was trimmed by 6 bases and the J gene end by 3 bases; junction bases not matched to a gene: 8. This CDR3 is 14 amino acids long. Germline V gene data show CDR1 as SGHAT and CDR2 as FQDESV (reference sequence). CDR3 in DNA: TGTGCCAGCAGTCCTCTCTGGACAGGCTACGAGCAGTACTTC. Translation: CASSPLWTGYEQYF.

This clonotype has only a few counts. The J gene is TRBJ2-1, the V gene TRBV6-1; D is ambiguous. Germline CDR1 is MNHNS and CDR2 is SASEGT. This CDR3 is 16 amino acids long. V lost 5 bases and J 0 bases, leaving 14 bases between the germline ends. DNA for the CDR3: TGTGCCAGCAGTCAAAGTCCAGGTAGCTCCTACAATGAGCAGTTCTTC. Residues: CASSQSPGSSYNEQFF.

This clonotype appeared a few times. The V gene is TRBV27, the J gene TRBJ2-1; D might be TRBD2 (6 bases). This CDR3 contains 15 residues. Germline lookup yields CDR1 MNHEY and CDR2 SMNVEV (reference sequence). V shed 3 bases and J shed 8 bases, with 17 bases lying between them. The CDR3 nucleotides read TGTGCCAGCAGTTTCAGTGTCGGGAGTTCCCATGAGCAGTTCTTC. Protein: CASSFSVGSSHEQFF.

This clonotype was picked up a small number of times. V and J are TRBV5-1 and TRBJ2-5, with D hard to call. Germline V CDR1 and CDR2: SGHRS, YFSETQ. V lost 4 bases, J lost 1 base, and 14 bases lay in between. This CDR3 is 15 amino acids long. CDR3 loop: CASSNEDGPQETQYF. The CDR3 coding sequence is TGCGCCAGCAGCAACGAGGACGGGCCCCAAGAGACCCAGTACTTC.

The V gene is TRBV11-2, the J gene TRBJ2-7; 13 bases match TRBD2. The V segment lost 5 bases and the J segment 2 bases; nucleotides outside the gene matches: 6. Germline assignment: CDR1 SGHAT and CDR2 FQNNGV. This CDR3 spans 16 amino acids. CDR3 sequence: CASSRRTSGSAYEQYF. The CDR3 DNA reads TGTGCCAGCAGCAGGAGGACTAGCGGGAGTGCCTACGAGCAGTACTTC. The full variable domain, rest sourced from reference TRBV11-2 and TRBJ2-7, is EAGVAQSPRYKIIEKRQSVAFWCNPISGHATLYWYQQILGQGPKLLIQFQNNGVVDDSQLPKDRFSAERLKGVDSTLKIQPAKLEDSAVYLCASSRRTSGSAYEQYFGPGTRLTVT.

In this sample, this clonotype turned up a few times. This chain connects TRBV12-5 to TRBJ2-3, with D possibly TRBD1 on 5 matching bases. From germline, CDR1 is LGHNT and CDR2 FRNRAP. This CDR3 is built from 14 residues. V shed 5 bases and J shed 4 bases, with 13 bases lying between them. CDR3 in amino acids: CASGPLRGADTQYF. CDR3 in DNA: TGTGCTAGTGGTCCCTTAAGGGGCGCAGATACGCAGTATTTT.

There are many counts of this clonotype. V usage is TRBV12-3 or TRBV12-4 and J usage is TRBJ2-1; D perhaps matches TRBD2 (7 bases). The length of the CDR3 is 15 residues. V shed 6 bases and J shed 4 bases, with 16 bases lying between them. The DNA of the CDR3 is TGTGCCAGCAGGCCGCGGCGGGGGCCTTACAATGAGCAGTTCTTC. Protein sequence: CASRPRRGPYNEQFF.

The sample holds many counts of this clonotype. The chain links TRBV2 to TRBJ1-1; TRBD1 is a possible D gene (6 bases). The germline V and J ends were trimmed by 6 bases and 10 bases, with 18 bases remaining between them. The germline V gene has CDR1 SNHLY and CDR2 FYNNEI. The CDR3 runs to 13 residues. In DNA form, the CDR3 reads TGTGCCAGCAGACGCCAGGGGTTAGGGGGAGCTTTCTTT. This sequence encodes CASRRQGLGGAFF.

This clonotype was counted ten times or more. The V call is TRBV6-1, the J call TRBJ2-7; TRBD1 agrees at 8 bases. The CDR3 is made up of 15 amino acids. CDR1 and CDR2 (germline): MNHNS, SASEGT. The junction had 6 bases not matched to a gene; V was cut back by 5 bases and J by 0 bases. The CDR3 here is CASSRTGGTSYEQYF. The DNA for the CDR3 is TGTGCCAGCAGTCGAACAGGGGGTACCTCCTACGAGCAGTACTTC.

This clonotype was counted at least ten times. This chain links TRBV3-1 with TRBJ2-5; 8 bases are a match to TRBD2. V lost 1 base to trimming and J lost 4 bases; unmatched junction nucleotides: 5. Germline V gene lookup returns CDR1 LGHDT and CDR2 YNNKEL (reference sequence). The CDR3 extends over 15 amino acids. The CDR3 is CASSQGLLAGETQYF. The CDR3 region has the DNA TGTGCCAGCAGCCAAGGACTTCTAGCGGGAGAGACCCAGTACTTC.

This clonotype has more than one count but fewer than ten. The chain uses TRBV9 and TRBJ2-3; TRBD2 agrees at 7 bases. The CDR3 has 15 amino acids. V lost 0 bases and J lost 4; bases outside the gene matches: 5. CDR1 is SGDLS, CDR2 YYNGEE, per germline. As DNA, the CDR3 is TGTGCCAGCAGCGTAGGGCGGGGGAGGGCAGATACGCAGTATTTT. This gives the protein CASSVGRGRADTQYF.

The chain uses TRBV5-1 and TRBJ2-1; 7 nucleotides line up with TRBD1. The CDR3 runs 14 residues. In germline, CDR1 is SGHRS, CDR2 YFSETQ. V lost 3 bases to trimming and J lost 7 bases; unmatched junction nucleotides: 7. The CDR3 sequence: CASSSVTGLNEQFF. CDR3 bases: TGCGCCAGCAGCTCAGTGACAGGGCTAAATGAGCAGTTCTTC.

Many counts were recorded for this clonotype. This chain uses TRBV11-2 with TRBJ2-7, with 10 bases lining up with TRBD2. CDR3 size: 15 residues. Germline V gives CDR1 SGHAT, CDR2 FQNNGV. The J segment lost 5 bases and the V segment lost 1 base, leaving 5 bases of the junction unmatched. CDR3 protein: CASSLVGLAIHEQYF. The DNA of the CDR3 is TGTGCCAGCAGCTTAGTGGGACTAGCGATCCACGAGCAGTACTTC. Filled out from reference TRBV11-2 and TRBJ2-7, the complete variable domain reads EAGVAQSPRYKIIEKRQSVAFWCNPISGHATLYWYQQILGQGPKLLIQFQNNGVVDDSQLPKDRFSAERLKGVDSTLKIQPAKLEDSAVYLCASSLVGLAIHEQYFGPGTRLTVT.

The rearrangement uses TRBV28 and TRBJ2-1; possible D gene TRBD2, 6 bases. The CDR3 consists of 17 residues. V was cut by 1 base and J by 3 bases, with 16 bases left in between. The germline CDR1 and CDR2 sequences are MDHEN and SYDVKM. The CDR3 sequence is CASSLLGPGVVYNEQFF. The CDR3 coding sequence is TGTGCCAGCAGTTTATTGGGACCGGGAGTCGTCTACAATGAGCAGTTCTTC. Filled out from reference TRBV28 and TRBJ2-1, the complete variable domain reads DVKVTQSSRYLVKRTGEKVFLECVQDMDHENMFWYRQDPGLGLRLIYFSYDVKMKEKGDIPEGYSVSREKKERFSLILESASTNQTSMYLCASSLLGPGVVYNEQFFGPGTRLTVL.

This clonotype turned up a few times. The genes are TRBV7-2 and TRBJ1-2; weak D call: TRBD1 (6 bases). V dropped 5 bases and J dropped 6 bases, with 13 bases sitting between them. The CDR3 runs 13 residues. Per germline, CDR1 SGHTA and CDR2 FQGNSA. The CDR3 region is CASSVQGVDGYTF. Written as DNA, the CDR3 is TGTGCCAGCAGCGTACAGGGTGTGGATGGCTACACCTTC.

The V call is TRBV4-2, the J call TRBJ2-2; maybe TRBD2 (5 bases). This CDR3 is built from 17 residues. Germline V gene sequence: CDR1 LGHNA, CDR2 YNFKEQ. Trimming removed 4 bases at V and 5 bases at J, with 20 bases between. The CDR3 spells CASSRPAGAEGTGELFF. The CDR3 nucleotides read TGTGCCAGCAGCCGCCCGGCTGGAGCGGAAGGGACCGGGGAGCTGTTTTTT.

The chain couples TRBV29-1 to TRBJ2-3; D is perhaps TRBD1 (5 bases). Germline V gene lookup returns CDR1 SQVTM and CDR2 ANQGSEA. This CDR3 contains 13 residues. V was shortened by 4 bases and J by 5 bases, with 13 bases between the two germline ends. The CDR3 spells CSVGKGDGDTQYF. In DNA form, the CDR3 reads TGCAGCGTTGGGAAAGGGGATGGAGATACGCAGTATTTT.

The table lists this clonotype with many counts. The genes are TRBV20-1 and TRBJ2-5, with D possibly TRBD2 on 5 matching bases. The V end was cut by 2 bases, the J end by 5 bases, with 15 bases between. CDR3 size: 14 residues. Germline V gene lookup returns CDR1 DFQATT and CDR2 SNEGSKA (reference sequence). Here the CDR3 reads CSARPPTRSETQYF. The CDR3 DNA follows: TGCAGTGCTAGACCCCCCACTAGATCTGAGACCCAGTACTTC.

This clonotype was counted many times. The V call is TRBV11-2, the J call TRBJ2-7; D is possibly TRBD2 (6 bases). The CDR3 is made up of 13 amino acids. The V and J ends lost 4 bases and 6 bases respectively, with 13 bases between them. The germline V gene has CDR1 SGHAT and CDR2 FQNNGV. DNA of the CDR3: TGTGCCAGCAGCTCGGGACTTTACCGCGAGCAGTACTTC. Residues: CASSSGLYREQYF.